What follows are 18 T cell receptor beta chains derived from one specimen sequenced in a study of CD8+CD57+ T cells in acquired aplastic anemia. Researchers used genomic DNA as the template to profile TCR beta VDJ and CDR3. MiXCR, run by TCRdb on the reads, gives a single entry per CDR3 protein. Here the sample spans about 160,000 distinct CDR3 sequences, 40% to 60% being singletons. For sequencing, patients were chosen who had shown expansion of CD8+CD57+ cells by flow cytometry. Sequenced material: sorted CD4+, CD8+, or CD8+CD57+ T cells (not recorded which) from PBMCs. The receptor set was obtained from a human donor with aplastic anemia.

This clonotype was seen ten or more times. The chain has TRBV24-1 and TRBJ1-5; tentatively, D is TRBD1 (5 bases). CDR3 length: 15 amino acids. V was clipped by 4 bases and J by 1 base, with 10 bases between them. The germline gives CDR1 KGHDR, CDR2 SFDVKD. The CDR3 is CATSDQGGSNQPQHF. For the CDR3, the DNA is TGTGCCACCAGTGACCAGGGCGGGAGCAATCAGCCCCAGCATTTT.

V and J are TRBV15 and TRBJ2-7; D perhaps matches TRBD1 (5 bases). The V and J ends lost 0 bases and 1 base respectively, with 13 bases between them. CDR3 length: 16 amino acids. CDR1 and CDR2 (germline): LNHNV, YYDKDF (reference sequence). The CDR3 reads CATSRDGQGRSYEQYF. The DNA of the CDR3 is TGTGCCACCAGCAGAGATGGGCAGGGTAGGTCCTACGAGCAGTACTTC.

In this sample, this clonotype turned up once. This chain uses TRBV10-3 with TRBJ2-7, with 7 nucleotides matching TRBD2. CDR3 length: 13 residues. Germline V gene data show CDR1 as ENHRY and CDR2 as SYGVKD. V lost 0 bases, J lost 6 bases, and 2 bases stayed unmatched. CDR3 nucleotides: TGTGCCATCAGTGAGTCGGGCGGGAGCGAGCAGTACTTC. Its translation: CAISESGGSEQYF.

This clonotype has a count of ten or more. The chain couples TRBV24-1 to TRBJ1-1; no clear D. The V gene lost 1 base and the J gene lost 11 bases, with 13 bases spanning the gap. The CDR3 contains 13 residues. The germline CDR1 and CDR2 sequences are KGHDR and SFDVKD. DNA for the CDR3: TGTGCCACCAGTGATTTACTAAGCCCGCGGGCTTTCTTT. It specifies CATSDLLSPRAFF.

Concerning this clonotype itself: With a much larger clone just one base away, this may be a read error. The chain joins TRBV14 to TRBJ2-7; D gene ambiguous. Germline values: CDR1 SGHDN, CDR2 FVKESK. This CDR3 region has 12 residues. The CDR3 loop is CAGSRSSYEQYF. CDR3 nucleotides: TGTGCCGGCAGTCGCAGCTCCTACGAGCAGTACTTC. Based on the CDR3 plus reference TRBV14 and TRBJ2-7, the full variable domain is EAGVTQFPSHSVIEKGQTVTLRCDPISGHDNLYWYRRVMGKEIKFLLHFVKESKQDESGMPNNRFLAERTGGTYSTLKVQPAELEDSGVYFCAGSRSSYEQYFGPGTRLTVT.

Details on this clonotype: A much larger clone is a single base away; this may be a read error. It is likely a read error, because the conserved phenylalanine at the end of the CDR3 is missing. The chain joins TRBV6-9 to TRBJ2-2; D is unresolved. The germline CDR1 and CDR2 sequences are MNHGY and SVAAGI. The CDR3 runs to 13 residues. The V end lost 2 bases, the J end lost 0 bases, and 1 base lay between the germline ends. The CDR3 here is CASSYTNTGELFS. The CDR3, as DNA: TGTGCCAGCAGTTATACGAACACCGGGGAGCTGTTTTCT.

Of note for this clonotype: A much larger clone differs from this one at a single base, so this may be a read error. This chain links TRBV7-2 with TRBJ2-3; a weak D match, TRBD2 (6 bases). Germline CDR1 SGHTA, CDR2 FQGNSA. The CDR3 length is 14 residues. The V gene lost 4 bases and the J gene lost 8 bases, with 16 bases spanning the gap. The CDR3 sequence: CASSSRLGAGTQYF. In DNA, the CDR3 is TGTGCCAGCAGCTCCAGACTAGGGGCAGGTACGCAGTATTTT.

Worth noting for this clonotype: The final CDR3 position lacks the conserved phenylalanine or tryptophan, pointing to a likely read error. The J gene is TRBJ2-3, the V gene TRBV15; possibly TRBD2 for D (6 bases). The germline gives CDR1 LNHNV, CDR2 YYDKDF (reference sequence). The CDR3 loop spans 14 amino acids. Deletions cut 1 base from V and 5 bases from J, with 10 bases between. The CDR3 loop reads CATSRGASVDTQYS. In DNA form, the CDR3 reads TGTGCCACCAGCAGAGGGGCTAGCGTAGATACGCAGTATTCG.

Concerning this clonotype: It may be a read error: a sequence one base away is much more abundant. The CDR3 sequence is CASSQAATGGNTF. The CDR3 DNA reads as TGTGCCAGCAGCCAAGCAGCAACTGGCGGCAACACCTTC. The genes are TRBV16 and TRBJ1-2; D ambiguous. Per the germline V gene, CDR1 is KGHSY and CDR2 is FQNENV. Trimming stripped 2 bases from V and 12 bases from J, with 16 bases between. The CDR3 runs 13 residues.

The chain employs TRBV7-9 and TRBJ2-5, with 11 positions matching TRBD2. The germline gives CDR1 SEHNR, CDR2 FQNEAQ (reference sequence). CDR3 length: 16 amino acids. The trim removed 1 base at V and 5 bases at J, leaving 6 bases unmatched. The CDR3 loop is CASSLGLAGGRETQYF. The DNA for the CDR3 is TGTGCCAGCAGCTTAGGGCTAGCGGGAGGAAGGGAGACCCAGTACTTC.

In its sample, this clonotype was seen many times. This chain connects TRBV6-5 to TRBJ2-4, with 8 bases matching TRBD1. V shed 6 bases and J 8 bases; nucleotides not matched to a gene: 9. The CDR3 runs to 14 residues. CDR1 MNHEY and CDR2 SVGAGI come from the germline V gene. This CDR3 reads CASSFDQGAYIQYF. The DNA of the CDR3 is TGTGCCAGCAGCTTTGATCAGGGGGCTTACATTCAGTACTTC.

The V call is TRBV2, the J call TRBJ1-1; D is perhaps TRBD1 (5 bases). There are 13 residues in the CDR3. Germline V gene data show CDR1 as SNHLY and CDR2 as FYNNEI. Deletions cut 6 bases from V and 6 bases from J, with 14 bases between. This chain's CDR3 is CASSKDSTPEAFF. The CDR3 DNA follows: TGTGCCAGCAGCAAAGACAGTACGCCTGAAGCTTTCTTT.

In regard to this clonotype: Germline is not matched at one junction end, which may reflect a read error. The chain recombines TRBV7-9 with TRBJ2-7; D is unresolved. Per germline, CDR1 SEHNR and CDR2 FQNEAQ (reference sequence). This CDR3 region has 11 residues. In DNA, the CDR3 is TGTGCCAGCAGCTTTAAAGGCGAGCAGTGCTTC. Its protein is CASSFKGEQCF. The full variable domain, with the rest looked up from reference TRBV7-9 and TRBJ2-7, is DTGVSQNPRHKITKRGQNVTFRCDPISEHNRLYWYRQTLGQGPEFLTYFQNEAQLEKSRLLSDRFSAERPKGSFSTLEIQRTEQGDSAMYLCASSFKGEQCFGPGTRLTVT.

This clonotype was seen once. The rearrangement joins TRBV2 to TRBJ2-3; 7 positions match TRBD1. Germline V lookup: CDR1 SNHLY, CDR2 FYNNEI. After removal of 5 bases from V and 2 bases from J, the junction contained 4 bases not matched to a gene. CDR3 length equals 14 residues. In DNA, the CDR3 is TGTGCCAGCAGTCAGGGGGAAAACACAGATACGCAGTATTTT. This translates into CASSQGENTDTQYF.

This clonotype occurred a few times. The chain employs TRBV27 and TRBJ1-5; no clear D. The germline V gene encodes CDR1 MNHEY and CDR2 SMNVEV (reference sequence). Trimming pared 7 bases from V and 0 bases from J, leaving 13 bases between. This CDR3 contains 15 residues. CDR3 DNA sequence: TGTGCCAGCAAAGCCCGGGAGGATAGCAATCAGCCCCAGCATTTT. It encodes CASKAREDSNQPQHF.

V usage is TRBV2 and J usage is TRBJ1-4; 7 positions agree with TRBD1. CDR3 length: 14 amino acids. Losses at the gene ends were 6 bases for V and 1 base for J; bases not matched to a gene: 2. Germline CDR1 and CDR2: SNHLY and FYNNEI. The CDR3: CASRGQITNEKLFF. In nucleotides, the CDR3 is TGTGCCAGCAGGGGACAGATAACTAATGAAAAACTGTTTTTT.

The rearrangement uses TRBV13 and TRBJ2-5; 8 bases are a match to TRBD1. V was clipped by 6 bases and J by 4 bases; unmatched bases: 4. CDR3 length: 13 amino acids. Germline V lookup: CDR1 PRHDT, CDR2 FYEKMQ (reference sequence). CDR3 residues: CASRTGGLETQYF. For the CDR3, the DNA is TGTGCCAGCAGAACAGGGGGATTAGAGACCCAGTACTTC.

At least ten counts were recorded for this clonotype. The genes are TRBV7-3 and TRBJ1-1, with 7 bases that match TRBD1. Trimming took 11 bases from V and 5 from J; bases not matched to a gene: 8. CDR1 and CDR2 from the germline V gene are SGHTA and FQGTGA. This CDR3 has 12 residues. CDR3 protein: CAVQGSQTEAFF. The DNA for the CDR3 is TGTGCCGTACAGGGGTCCCAGACTGAAGCTTTCTTT.